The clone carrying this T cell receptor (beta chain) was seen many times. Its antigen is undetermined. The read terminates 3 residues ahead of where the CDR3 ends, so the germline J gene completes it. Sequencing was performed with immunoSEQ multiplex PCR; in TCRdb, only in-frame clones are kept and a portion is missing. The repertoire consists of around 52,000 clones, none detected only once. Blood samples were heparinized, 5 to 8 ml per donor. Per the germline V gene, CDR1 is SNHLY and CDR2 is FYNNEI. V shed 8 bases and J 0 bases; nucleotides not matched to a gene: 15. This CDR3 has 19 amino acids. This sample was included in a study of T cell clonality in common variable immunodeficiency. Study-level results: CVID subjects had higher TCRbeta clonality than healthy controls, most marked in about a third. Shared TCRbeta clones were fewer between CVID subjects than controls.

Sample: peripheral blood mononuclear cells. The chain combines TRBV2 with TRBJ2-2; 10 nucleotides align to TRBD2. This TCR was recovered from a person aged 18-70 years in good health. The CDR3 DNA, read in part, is TGTGCCAGCGCAAACCCCCGGGTAGCGGGGGGTGCGAACACCGGGGAG. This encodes CASANPRVAGGANTGE. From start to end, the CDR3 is CASANPRVAGGANTGELFF.